Presented here are 9 T cell receptor beta chains from one specimen sequenced in a study of CXCR3-negative and CXCR3-positive naive CD8 T cells. Researchers prepared the TRB cDNA libraries using 5' RACE with UMI labels. Reprocessing the 5' RACE reads, TCRdb reports a single entry for every CDR3 protein and omits DNA. This sample's table reports 6,500 to 9,500 distinct CDR3 sequences. Sequencing was performed on naive CXCR3- CD8+ T cells from blood. The subset: CD45RO-CCR7+CD27+CD95- naive CD8+ T cells lacking CXCR3 (TNR3-). These receptors all stem from a human donor in good health. Some clones in this sample may be carry-over from other donors' samples.

This rearrangement joins TRBV28 to TRBJ2-7. The CDR3 length is 14 residues. CDR1 MDHEN and CDR2 SYDVKM come from the germline V gene. The CDR3 reads CASSAIGSSYEQYF.

Frequency places this clonotype as medium-sized (0.01 to 0.1%). The chain couples TRBV20-1 to TRBJ2-5; TCRdb calls TRBD1, which cannot be checked without DNA. The CDR3 runs 13 residues. Germline V gene lookup returns CDR1 DFQATT and CDR2 SNEGSKA (reference sequence). This CDR3 reads CSAPGGGIETQYF.

This chain links TRBV29-1 with TRBJ2-1; TCRdb's D call, TRBD1, is unchecked because there is no DNA. Germline loops: CDR1 SQVTM, CDR2 ANQGSEA. The CDR3 extends over 14 amino acids. Here the CDR3 reads CSVVSGWGVYEQFF.

Considering frequency, this clonotype is medium-sized. CDR3 residues: CSVEVTDIGYTF. The rearrangement joins TRBV29-1 to TRBJ1-2. The germline V gene has CDR1 SQVTM and CDR2 ANQGSEA. The CDR3 covers 12 residues.

This clonotype ranks as medium-sized (0.01 to 0.1%) in terms of frequency. The chain carries TRBV29-1 and TRBJ2-7; TCRdb picks TRBD2, but there is no DNA to check that call. CDR1 and CDR2 (germline): SQVTM, ANQGSEA. CDR3 length: 16 amino acids. The CDR3 region is CSVEDSGRQAPYEQYF.

This chain links TRBV4-1 with TRBJ2-5; the D call of TRBD2 rests on TCRdb alone, since no DNA is present to check it. This CDR3 has 14 amino acids. CDR1 and CDR2 from the germline V gene are MGHRA and YSYEKL. This CDR3 reads CASSQDRGQETQYF.

The chain uses TRBV6-5 and TRBJ1-5; TCRdb designates TRBD1, a call that cannot be tested without DNA. This CDR3 region has 13 residues. Germline V gene sequence: CDR1 MNHEY, CDR2 SVGAGI. CDR3: CASRGGVDQPQHF.

This clonotype registers medium-sized (0.01 to 0.1%) by frequency. The chain couples TRBV29-1 to TRBJ2-5; TCRdb's D call, TRBD1, is unchecked because there is no DNA. Germline V gene data show CDR1 as SQVTM and CDR2 as ANQGSEA. The CDR3 is 12 amino acids. The CDR3 loop is CSAETGPETQYF.

This clonotype registers medium-sized (0.01 to 0.1%) by frequency. CDR3 sequence reads: CAISESTGGPNEQYF. J is TRBJ2-7 and V is TRBV10-3. Germline CDR1 ENHRY, CDR2 SYGVKD. This CDR3 spans 15 amino acids.